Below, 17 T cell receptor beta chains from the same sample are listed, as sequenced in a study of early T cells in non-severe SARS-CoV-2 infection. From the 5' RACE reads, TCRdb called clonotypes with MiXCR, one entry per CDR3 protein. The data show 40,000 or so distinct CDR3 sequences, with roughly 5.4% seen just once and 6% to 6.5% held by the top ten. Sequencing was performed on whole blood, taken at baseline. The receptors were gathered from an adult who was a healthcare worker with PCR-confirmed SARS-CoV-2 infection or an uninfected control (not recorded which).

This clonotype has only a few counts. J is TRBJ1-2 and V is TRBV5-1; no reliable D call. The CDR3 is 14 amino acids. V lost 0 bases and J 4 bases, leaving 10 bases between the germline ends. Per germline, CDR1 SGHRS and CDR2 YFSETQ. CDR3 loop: CASSLDAGVYGYTF. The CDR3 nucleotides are TGCGCCAGCAGCTTGGACGCCGGAGTCTATGGCTACACCTTC.

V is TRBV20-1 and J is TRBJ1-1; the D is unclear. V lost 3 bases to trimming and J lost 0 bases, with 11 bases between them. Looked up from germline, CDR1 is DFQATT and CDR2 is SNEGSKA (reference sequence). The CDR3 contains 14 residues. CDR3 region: CSARESKMNTEAFF. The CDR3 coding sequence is TGCAGTGCTAGGGAGTCTAAAATGAACACTGAAGCTTTCTTT.

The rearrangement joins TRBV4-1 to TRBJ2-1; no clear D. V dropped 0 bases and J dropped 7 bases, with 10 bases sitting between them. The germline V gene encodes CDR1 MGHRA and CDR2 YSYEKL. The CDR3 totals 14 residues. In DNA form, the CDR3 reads TGCGCCAGCAGCCAAGATCTGCAGGAGAATGAGCAGTTCTTC. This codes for CASSQDLQENEQFF.

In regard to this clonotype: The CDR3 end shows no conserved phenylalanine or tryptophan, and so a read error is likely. In DNA form, the CDR3 reads TGCAGCGTTGTTGGACAGGGCCTCCTAGCTAACTATGGCTACACCTCC. This codes for CSVVGQGLLANYGYTS. The chain recombines TRBV29-1 with TRBJ1-2; 8 nucleotides agree with TRBD1. The CDR3 contains 16 residues. The V gene's germline CDR1 is SQVTM and CDR2 ANQGSEA. V shed 4 bases, J shed 0 bases, and the junction held 10 bases outside the gene matches.

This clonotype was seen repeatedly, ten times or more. This CDR3 reads CASSFRVSYEQYF. The CDR3, as DNA: TGTGCCAGCAGTTTCCGGGTATCCTACGAGCAGTACTTC. The chain links TRBV27 to TRBJ2-7; D remains unclear. Looked up from germline, CDR1 is MNHEY and CDR2 is SMNVEV (reference sequence). The V end lost 3 bases, the J end lost 1 base, and 7 bases lay between the germline ends. CDR3 size: 13 residues.

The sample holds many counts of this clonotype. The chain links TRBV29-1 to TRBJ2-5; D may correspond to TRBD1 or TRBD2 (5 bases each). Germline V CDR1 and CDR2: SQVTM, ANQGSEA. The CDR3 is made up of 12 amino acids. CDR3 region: CSSRGVGETQYF. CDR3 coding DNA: TGCAGTAGTAGGGGAGTCGGAGAGACCCAGTACTTC.

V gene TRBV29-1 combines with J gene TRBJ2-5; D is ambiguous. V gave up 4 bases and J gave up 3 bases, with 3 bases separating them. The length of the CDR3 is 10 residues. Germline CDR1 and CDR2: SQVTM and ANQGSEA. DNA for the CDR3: TGCAGCGTTGTAGAAGAGACCCAGTACTTC. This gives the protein CSVVEETQYF.

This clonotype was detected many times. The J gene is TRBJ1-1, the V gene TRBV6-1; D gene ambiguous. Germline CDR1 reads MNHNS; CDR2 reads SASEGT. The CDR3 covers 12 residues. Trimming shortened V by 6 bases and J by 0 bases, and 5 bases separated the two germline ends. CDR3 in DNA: TGTGCCAGCAGAAACATGAACACTGAAGCTTTCTTT. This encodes CASRNMNTEAFF.

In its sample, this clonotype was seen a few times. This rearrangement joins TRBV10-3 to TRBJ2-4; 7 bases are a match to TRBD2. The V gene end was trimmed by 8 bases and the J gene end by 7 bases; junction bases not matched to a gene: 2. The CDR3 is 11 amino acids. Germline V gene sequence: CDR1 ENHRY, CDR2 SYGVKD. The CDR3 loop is CAIASGNIQYF. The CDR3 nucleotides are TGTGCCATCGCTAGCGGCAACATTCAGTACTTC.

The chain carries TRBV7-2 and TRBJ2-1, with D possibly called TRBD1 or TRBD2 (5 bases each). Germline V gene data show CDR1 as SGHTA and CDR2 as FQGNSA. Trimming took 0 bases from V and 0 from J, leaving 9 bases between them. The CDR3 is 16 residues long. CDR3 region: CASSLAWGSSYNEQFF. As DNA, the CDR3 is TGTGCCAGCAGCTTAGCGTGGGGGAGCTCCTACAATGAGCAGTTCTTC.

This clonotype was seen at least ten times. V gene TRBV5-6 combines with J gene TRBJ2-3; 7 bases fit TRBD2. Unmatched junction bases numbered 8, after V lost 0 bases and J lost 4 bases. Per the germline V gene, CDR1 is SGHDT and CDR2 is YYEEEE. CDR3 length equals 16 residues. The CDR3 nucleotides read TGTGCCAGCAGCTTGGCCGCTCTTCGGGGGGCAGATACGCAGTATTTT. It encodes CASSLAALRGADTQYF. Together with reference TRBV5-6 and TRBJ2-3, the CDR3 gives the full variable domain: DAGVTQSPTHLIKTRGQQVTLRCSPKSGHDTVSWYQQALGQGPQFIFQYYEEEERQRGNFPDRFSGHQFPNYSSELNVNALLLGDSALYLCASSLAALRGADTQYFGPGTRLTVL.

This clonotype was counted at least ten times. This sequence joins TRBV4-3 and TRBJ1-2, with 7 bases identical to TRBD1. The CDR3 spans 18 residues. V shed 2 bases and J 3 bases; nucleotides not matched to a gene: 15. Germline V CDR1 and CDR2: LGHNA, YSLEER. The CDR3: CASSQTRPGTATHYGYTF. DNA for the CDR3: TGCGCCAGCAGCCAAACCCGCCCAGGGACAGCCACGCACTATGGCTACACCTTC.

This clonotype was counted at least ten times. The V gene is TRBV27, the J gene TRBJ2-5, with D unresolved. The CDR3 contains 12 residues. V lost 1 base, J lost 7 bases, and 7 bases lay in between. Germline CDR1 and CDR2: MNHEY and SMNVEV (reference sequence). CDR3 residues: CASSLYDGTQYF. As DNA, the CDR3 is TGTGCCAGCAGTTTATATGATGGGACCCAGTACTTC.

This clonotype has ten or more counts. This chain's CDR3 is CASSLAGQNSPLHF. The CDR3 coding sequence is TGTGCCAGCAGCTTGGCCGGGCAGAATTCACCCCTCCACTTT. The chain couples TRBV5-6 to TRBJ1-6, with no clear D. Trimming took 0 bases from V and 7 from J, leaving 8 bases between them. Germline V gene data show CDR1 as SGHDT and CDR2 as YYEEEE. The CDR3 contains 14 residues.

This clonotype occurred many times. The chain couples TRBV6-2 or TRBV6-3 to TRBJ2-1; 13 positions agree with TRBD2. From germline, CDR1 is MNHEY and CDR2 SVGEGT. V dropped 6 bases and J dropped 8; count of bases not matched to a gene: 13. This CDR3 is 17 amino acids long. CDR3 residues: CASSPLPAGLAGDEQFF. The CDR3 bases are TGTGCCAGCAGCCCCTTACCTGCCGGACTAGCGGGGGATGAGCAGTTCTTC.

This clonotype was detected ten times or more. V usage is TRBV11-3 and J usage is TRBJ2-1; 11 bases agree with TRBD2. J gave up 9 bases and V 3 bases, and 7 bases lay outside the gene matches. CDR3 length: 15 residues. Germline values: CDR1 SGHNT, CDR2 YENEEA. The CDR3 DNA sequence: TGTGCCAGCAGCTTGAACGGGCTAGCGGGAGGTGAGCAGTTCTTC. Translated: CASSLNGLAGGEQFF.

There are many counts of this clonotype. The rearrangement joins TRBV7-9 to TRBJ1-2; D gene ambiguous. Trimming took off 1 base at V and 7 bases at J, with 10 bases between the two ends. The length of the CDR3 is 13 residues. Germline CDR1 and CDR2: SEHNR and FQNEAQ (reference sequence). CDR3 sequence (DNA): TGTGCCAGCAGCTTAGGGGGATCAAGTGGCTACACCTTC. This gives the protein CASSLGGSSGYTF.